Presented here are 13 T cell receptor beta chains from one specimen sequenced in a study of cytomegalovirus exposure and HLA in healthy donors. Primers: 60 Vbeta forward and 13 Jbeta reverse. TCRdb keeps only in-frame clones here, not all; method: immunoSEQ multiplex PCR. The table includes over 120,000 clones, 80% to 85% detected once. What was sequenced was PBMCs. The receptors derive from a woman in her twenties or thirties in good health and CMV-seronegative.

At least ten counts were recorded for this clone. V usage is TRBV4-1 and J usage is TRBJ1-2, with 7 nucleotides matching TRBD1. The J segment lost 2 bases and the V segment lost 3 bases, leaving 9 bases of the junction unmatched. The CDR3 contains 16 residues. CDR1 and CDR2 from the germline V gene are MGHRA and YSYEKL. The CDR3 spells CASSQLTGTVNYGYTF. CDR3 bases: TGCGCCAGCAGCCAGCTAACCGGGACAGTCAACTATGGCTACACCTTC.

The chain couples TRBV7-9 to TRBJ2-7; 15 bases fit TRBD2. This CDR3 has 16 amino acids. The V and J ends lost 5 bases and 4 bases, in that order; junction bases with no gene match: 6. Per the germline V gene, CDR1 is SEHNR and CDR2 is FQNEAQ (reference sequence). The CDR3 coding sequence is TGTGCCAGCAGCCCCGGGACTAGCGGGAGGTTATACGAGCAGTACTTC. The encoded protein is CASSPGTSGRLYEQYF.

The CDR3 sequence: CASSADRVYNSPLHF. As DNA, the CDR3 is TGTGCCAGCAGTGCAGACAGGGTCTACAATTCACCCCTCCACTTT. J is TRBJ1-6 and V is TRBV6-1, with TRBD1 identical over 7 bases. V shed 4 bases, J shed 7 bases, and the junction held 7 bases outside the gene matches. The V gene's germline CDR1 is MNHNS and CDR2 SASEGT. This CDR3 has 15 amino acids.

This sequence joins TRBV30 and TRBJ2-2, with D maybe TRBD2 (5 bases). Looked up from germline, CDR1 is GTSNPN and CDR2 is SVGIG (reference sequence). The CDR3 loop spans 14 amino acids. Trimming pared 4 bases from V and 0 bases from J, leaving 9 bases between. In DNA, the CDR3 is TGTGCCTGGACTATGGAGGCGAACACCGGGGAGCTGTTTTTT. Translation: CAWTMEANTGELFF.

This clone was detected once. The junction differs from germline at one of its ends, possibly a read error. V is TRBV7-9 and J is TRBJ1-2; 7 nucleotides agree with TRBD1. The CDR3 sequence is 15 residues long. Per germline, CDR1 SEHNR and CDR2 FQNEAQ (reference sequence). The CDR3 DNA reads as TGTTCCAGCAGCTTAGAACCCGGGACAGCCTATGGCTACACCTTC. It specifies CSSSLEPGTAYGYTF. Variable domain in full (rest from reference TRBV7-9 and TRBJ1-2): DTGVSQNPRHKITKRGQNVTFRCDPISEHNRLYWYRQTLGQGPEFLTYFQNEAQLEKSRLLSDRFSAERPKGSFSTLEIQRTEQGDSAMYLCSSSLEPGTAYGYTFGSGTRLTVV.

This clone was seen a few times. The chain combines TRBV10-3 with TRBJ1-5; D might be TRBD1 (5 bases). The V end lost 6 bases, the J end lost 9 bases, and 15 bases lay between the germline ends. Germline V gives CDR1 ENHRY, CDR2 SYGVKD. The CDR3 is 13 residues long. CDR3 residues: CAIRGTGVGPQHF. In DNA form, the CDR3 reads TGTGCCATCAGGGGGACGGGAGTTGGGCCCCAGCATTTT.

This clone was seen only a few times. The CDR3 loop reads CASSLRQGDTEAFF. In DNA, the CDR3 is TGCGCCAGCAGCTTGCGGCAGGGGGATACTGAAGCTTTCTTT. The chain uses TRBV5-1 and TRBJ1-1; 7 nucleotides agree with TRBD1. Trimming took 1 base from V and 5 from J; bases not matched to a gene: 5. The germline CDR1 and CDR2 sequences are SGHRS and YFSETQ. The CDR3 consists of 14 residues.

CDR3 in DNA: TGTGCCACCAGCAGAGATGTGGGGAGATCACCCCTCCACTTT. The encoded protein is CATSRDVGRSPLHF. The chain couples TRBV15 to TRBJ1-6; D unclear. The CDR3 consists of 14 residues. Germline-derived CDR1 and CDR2 are LNHNV and YYDKDF (reference sequence). Trimming stripped 0 bases from V and 10 bases from J, with 10 bases between.

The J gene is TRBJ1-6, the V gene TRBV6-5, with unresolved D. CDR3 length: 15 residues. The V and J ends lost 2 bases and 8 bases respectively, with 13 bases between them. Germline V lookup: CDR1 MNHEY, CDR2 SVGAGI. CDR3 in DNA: TGTGCCAGCAGTTACCGGGGATACGAGGATTCACCCCTCCACTTT. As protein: CASSYRGYEDSPLHF.

CDR3 DNA sequence: TGCGCCAGCAGCTTTGGTGCGATGGGCTACACCTTC. Protein sequence: CASSFGAMGYTF. The chain employs TRBV5-1 and TRBJ1-2; D remains ambiguous. This CDR3 spans 12 amino acids. From germline, CDR1 is SGHRS and CDR2 YFSETQ. The ends were cut back, 2 bases at V and 8 bases at J, with 10 bases in the middle.

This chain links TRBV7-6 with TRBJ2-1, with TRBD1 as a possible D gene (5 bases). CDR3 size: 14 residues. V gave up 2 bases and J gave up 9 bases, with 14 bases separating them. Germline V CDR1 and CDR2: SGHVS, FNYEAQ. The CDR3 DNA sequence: TGTGCCAGCAGCTTATTTACAGGCATCGCTGAGCAGTTCTTC. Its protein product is CASSLFTGIAEQFF.

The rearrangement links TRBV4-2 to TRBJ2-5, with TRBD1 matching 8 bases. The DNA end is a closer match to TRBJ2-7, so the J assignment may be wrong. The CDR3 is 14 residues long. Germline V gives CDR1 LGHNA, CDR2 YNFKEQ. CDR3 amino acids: CASSQDRGPYEQYF. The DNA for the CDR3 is TGTGCCAGCAGCCAAGACAGGGGGCCCTACGAGCAGTACTTC.

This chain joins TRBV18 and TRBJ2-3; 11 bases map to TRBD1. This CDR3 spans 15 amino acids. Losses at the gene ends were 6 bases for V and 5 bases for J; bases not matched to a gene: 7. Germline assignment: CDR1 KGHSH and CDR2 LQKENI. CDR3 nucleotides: TGTGCCAGCTCCCGTGGACAGGGGGCGAAAGATACGCAGTATTTT. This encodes CASSRGQGAKDTQYF.